This TCR beta chain was recovered during a study of cytomegalovirus exposure and HLA in healthy donors (dated by TCRdb to about 2017). With regard to the full study: According to a later analysis, one platform produced both the 120 validation repertoires and the 670 or so repertoires of the first cohort. The study aimed to test whether cataloging public T cell receptors could reveal signatures of past pathogen exposure. Besides the first cohort of 550 to 750 subjects, a separate validation cohort made up of 120 different subjects was used. High-throughput TCR immunosequencing, statistical association of individual TCRs with disease status, and machine learning were combined to predict cytomegalovirus infection status. General study outcomes and caveats: In vitro tests confirmed that a few of the cytomegalovirus-associated TCR beta chains recognize cytomegalovirus antigens. In a later analysis, TCRs clustered in the first cohort were found to also tend to co-occur in the 110 or so validation repertoires, with around 94% of cluster scores above 0. The classifier was reported to diagnose cytomegalovirus status with high specificity and sensitivity in both the original and validation cohorts. It was suggested by the authors that the approach could potentially be generalized to other disease states and immunological phenotypes. The study listed 150 to 200 TCR beta chains as associated with cytomegalovirus. Across donors, most TCR sequences were observed very rarely, whereas some public TCRs were present in many individuals. A later analysis lacked HLA typing for the validation cohort, so it scored co-occurrence in that cohort across all 110 or so repertoires.

Via the germline V gene (reference sequence), CDR1 is LNHNV and CDR2 YYDKDF. Including the terminal cysteine and phenylalanine, the CDR3 comprises 15 residues. Left in the record is the CDR3 DNA by itself, 45 bases read in frame from the first base. V has 8 bases trimmed and J has 0 bases trimmed; junction bases matching no gene number 6. The donors were included in the validation cohort of 130 or so subjects, a group kept apart from the roughly 670-subject first cohort. The library was produced with the immunoSEQ multiplex PCR assay. The study's processing was this. A statistical classification framework was built to diagnose cytomegalovirus status from the catalog of TCR beta chain sequences. TCRdb re-hosts the immuneACCESS table, in-frame sequences only. Its copies lack some clones; in the studies checked, an unresolved V gene accounts for under half of them, and the cause for the rest is not known. For V, J and clone size, that table is used; D and trimming come from the DNA. For this sample the table gives under 80,000 clones, of which 94% were detected only once. Over 2% of the sample comes from the top ten.

With respect to this clone: There is no known antigen for this receptor. One base away there is no much larger clone; base qualities are not given.

Material for sequencing was PBMCs. This clonotype originated in a woman younger than 30 in good health and CMV-seronegative. The chain is made from TRBV15 and TRBJ1-3; the central 8 bases match TRBD1. The nucleotide sequence reads as follows: TGTGCCACCCTCTGGACAGGGAGCTCTGGAAACACCATATATTTT. Its protein reads: CATLWTGSSGNTIYF.